This T cell receptor beta chain was recovered during a study of CD8 T cells in Susac syndrome. Germline V gene sequence: CDR1 SEHNR, CDR2 FQNEAQ (reference sequence). Trimming shortened V by 6 bases and J by 0 bases, and 14 bases separated the two germline ends. The length of the CDR3 is 15 residues. The authors negatively isolated CD8+ and CD4+ T cells and FACS-enriched TEMRA cells. RNA was extracted with the RNeasy kit, and a quantity of about 0.45 to 1 ug was reverse transcribed using random hexamers. TCRdb used MiXCR to reprocess the immunoSEQ multiplex PCR reads, holding one entry per CDR3 protein. The sample lists about 300,000 distinct CDR3 sequences, 75% to 85% occurring once.

Sequenced material: CD8+ T cells from PBMCs. The rearrangement uses TRBV7-9 and TRBJ2-5, with no clear D. The clonotype comes from a human donor with multiple sclerosis. This CDR3 reads CASREVGVYQETQYF. In DNA, the CDR3 is TGTGCCAGCAGAGAGGTTGGCGTTTACCAAGAGACCCAGTACTTC. Looking up the rest from reference TRBV7-9 and TRBJ2-5 gives the full variable domain: DTGVSQNPRHKITKRGQNVTFRCDPISEHNRLYWYRQTLGQGPEFLTYFQNEAQLEKSRLLSDRFSAERPKGSFSTLEIQRTEQGDSAMYLCASREVGVYQETQYFGPGTRLLVL.